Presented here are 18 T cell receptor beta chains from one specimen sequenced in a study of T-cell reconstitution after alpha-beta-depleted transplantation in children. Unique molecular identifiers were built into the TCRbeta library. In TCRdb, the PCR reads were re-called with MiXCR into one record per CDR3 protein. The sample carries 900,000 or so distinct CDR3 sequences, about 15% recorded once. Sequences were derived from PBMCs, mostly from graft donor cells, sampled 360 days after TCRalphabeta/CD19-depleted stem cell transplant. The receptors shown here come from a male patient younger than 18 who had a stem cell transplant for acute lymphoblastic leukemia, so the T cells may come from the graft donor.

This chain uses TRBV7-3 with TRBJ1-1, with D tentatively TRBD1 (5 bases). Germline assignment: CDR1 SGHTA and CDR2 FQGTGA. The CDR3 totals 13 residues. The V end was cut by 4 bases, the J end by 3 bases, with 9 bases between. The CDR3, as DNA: TGTGCCAGCAGCTCTGGACACTACACTGAAGCTTTCTTT. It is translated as CASSSGHYTEAFF.

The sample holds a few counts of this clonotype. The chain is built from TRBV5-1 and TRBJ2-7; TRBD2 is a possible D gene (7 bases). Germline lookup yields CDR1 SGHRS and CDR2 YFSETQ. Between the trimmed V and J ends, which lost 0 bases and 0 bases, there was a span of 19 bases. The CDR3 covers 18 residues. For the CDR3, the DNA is TGCGCCAGCAGCTTGGTCGGGGGGCAAACCTTTAGCTCCTACGAGCAGTACTTC. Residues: CASSLVGGQTFSSYEQYF.

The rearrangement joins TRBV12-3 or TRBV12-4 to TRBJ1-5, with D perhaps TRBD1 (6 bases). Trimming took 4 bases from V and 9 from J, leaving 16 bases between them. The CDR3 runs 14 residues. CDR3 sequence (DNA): TGTGCCAGCAGTTCCGACAGGCGTTCCGGGCCCCAGCATTTT. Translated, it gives CASSSDRRSGPQHF.

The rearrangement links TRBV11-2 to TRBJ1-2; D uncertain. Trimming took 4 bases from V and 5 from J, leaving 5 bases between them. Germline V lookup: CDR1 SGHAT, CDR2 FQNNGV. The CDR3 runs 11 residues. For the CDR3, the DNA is TGTGCCAGCAGCTCCATGTATGGCTACACCTTC. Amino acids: CASSSMYGYTF. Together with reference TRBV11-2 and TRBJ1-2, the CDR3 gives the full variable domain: EAGVAQSPRYKIIEKRQSVAFWCNPISGHATLYWYQQILGQGPKLLIQFQNNGVVDDSQLPKDRFSAERLKGVDSTLKIQPAKLEDSAVYLCASSSMYGYTFGSGTRLTVV.

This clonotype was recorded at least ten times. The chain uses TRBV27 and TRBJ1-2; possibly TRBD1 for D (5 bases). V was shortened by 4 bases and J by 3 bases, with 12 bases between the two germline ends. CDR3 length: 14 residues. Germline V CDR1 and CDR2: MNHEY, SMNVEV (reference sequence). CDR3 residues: CASSYFGGDYGYTF. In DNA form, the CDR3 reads TGTGCCAGCAGTTATTTTGGGGGGGACTATGGCTACACCTTC.

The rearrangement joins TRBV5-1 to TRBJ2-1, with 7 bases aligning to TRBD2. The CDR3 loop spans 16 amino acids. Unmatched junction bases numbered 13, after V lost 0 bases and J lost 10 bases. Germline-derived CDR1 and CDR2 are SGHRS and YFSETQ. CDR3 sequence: CASSLVGGSRIQEQFF. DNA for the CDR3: TGCGCCAGCAGCTTGGTGGGCGGGAGTAGGATCCAGGAGCAGTTCTTC. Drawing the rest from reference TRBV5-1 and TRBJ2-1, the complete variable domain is KAGVTQTPRYLIKTRGQQVTLSCSPISGHRSVSWYQQTPGQGLQFLFEYFSETQRNKGNFPGRFSGRQFSNSRSEMNVSTLELGDSALYLCASSLVGGSRIQEQFFGPGTRLTVL.

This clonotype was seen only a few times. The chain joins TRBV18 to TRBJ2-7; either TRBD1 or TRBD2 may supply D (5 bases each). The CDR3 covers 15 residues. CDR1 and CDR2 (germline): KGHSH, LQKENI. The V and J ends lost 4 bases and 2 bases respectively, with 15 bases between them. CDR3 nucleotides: TGTGCCAGCTCACTCCTACTAGGGGCGGCCTACGAGCAGTACTTC. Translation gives CASSLLLGAAYEQYF.

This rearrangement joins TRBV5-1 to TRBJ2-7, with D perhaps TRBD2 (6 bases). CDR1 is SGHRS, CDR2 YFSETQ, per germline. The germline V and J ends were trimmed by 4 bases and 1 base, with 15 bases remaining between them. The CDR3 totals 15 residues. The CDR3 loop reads CASSRGTSLSYEQYF. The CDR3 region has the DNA TGCGCCAGCAGCCGAGGGACTTCGCTTTCCTACGAGCAGTACTTC. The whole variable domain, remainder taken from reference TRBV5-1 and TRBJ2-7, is KAGVTQTPRYLIKTRGQQVTLSCSPISGHRSVSWYQQTPGQGLQFLFEYFSETQRNKGNFPGRFSGRQFSNSRSEMNVSTLELGDSALYLCASSRGTSLSYEQYFGPGTRLTVT.

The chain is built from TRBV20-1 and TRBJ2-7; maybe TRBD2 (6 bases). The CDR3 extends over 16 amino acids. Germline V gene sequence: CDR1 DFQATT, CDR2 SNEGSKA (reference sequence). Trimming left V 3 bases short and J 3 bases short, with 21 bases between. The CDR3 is CSASAPLGRQIYEQYF. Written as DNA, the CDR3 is TGCAGTGCTAGCGCACCCCTGGGGAGGCAGATCTACGAGCAGTACTTC.

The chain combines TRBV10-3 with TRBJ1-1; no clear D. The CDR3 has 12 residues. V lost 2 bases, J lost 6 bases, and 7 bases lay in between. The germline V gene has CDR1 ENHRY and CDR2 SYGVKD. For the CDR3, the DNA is TGTGCCATCAGTGAGATTGGCGCTGAAGCTTTCTTT. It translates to CAISEIGAEAFF.

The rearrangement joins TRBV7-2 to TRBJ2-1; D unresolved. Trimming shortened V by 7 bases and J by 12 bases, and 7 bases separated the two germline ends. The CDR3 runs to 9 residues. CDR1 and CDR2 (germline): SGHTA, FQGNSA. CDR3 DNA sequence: TGTGCCAGCATCCGATTGCAGTTCTTC. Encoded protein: CASIRLQFF.

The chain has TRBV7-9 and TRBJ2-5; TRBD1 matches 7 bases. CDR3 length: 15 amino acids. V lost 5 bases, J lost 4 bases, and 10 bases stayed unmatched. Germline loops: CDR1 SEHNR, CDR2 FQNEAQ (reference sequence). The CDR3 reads CASSERPGQRETQYF. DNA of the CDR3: TGTGCCAGCAGCGAACGACCGGGACAGAGAGAGACCCAGTACTTC.

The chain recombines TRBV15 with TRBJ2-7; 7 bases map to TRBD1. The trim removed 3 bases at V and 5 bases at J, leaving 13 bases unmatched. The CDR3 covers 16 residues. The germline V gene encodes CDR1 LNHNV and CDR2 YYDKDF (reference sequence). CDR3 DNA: TGTGCCACCAGCAGTAGAGTTACTACAGGGGTCCACGAGCAGTACTTC. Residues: CATSSRVTTGVHEQYF. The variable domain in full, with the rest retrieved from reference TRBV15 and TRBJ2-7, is DAMVIQNPRYQVTQFGKPVTLSCSQTLNHNVMYWYQQKSSQAPKLLFHYYDKDFNNEADTPDNFQSRRPNTSFCFLDIRSPGLGDTAMYLCATSSRVTTGVHEQYFGPGTRLTVT.

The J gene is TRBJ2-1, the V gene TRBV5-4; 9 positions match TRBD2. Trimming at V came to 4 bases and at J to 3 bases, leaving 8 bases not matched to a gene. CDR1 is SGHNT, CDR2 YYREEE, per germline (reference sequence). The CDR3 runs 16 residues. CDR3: CASSPSSGSFYNEQFF. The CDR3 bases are TGTGCCAGCAGCCCTAGTAGCGGGAGTTTCTACAATGAGCAGTTCTTC. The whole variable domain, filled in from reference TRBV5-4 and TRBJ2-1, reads ETGVTQSPTHLIKTRGQQVTLRCSSQSGHNTVSWYQQALGQGPQFIFQYYREEENGRGNFPPRFSGLQFPNYSSELNVNALELDDSALYLCASSPSSGSFYNEQFFGPGTRLTVL.

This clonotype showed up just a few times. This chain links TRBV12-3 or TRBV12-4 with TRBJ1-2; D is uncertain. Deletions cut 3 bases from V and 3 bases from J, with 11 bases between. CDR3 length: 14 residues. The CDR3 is CASSLGGFDYGYTF. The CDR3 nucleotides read TGTGCCAGCAGTTTGGGCGGATTTGACTATGGCTACACCTTC.

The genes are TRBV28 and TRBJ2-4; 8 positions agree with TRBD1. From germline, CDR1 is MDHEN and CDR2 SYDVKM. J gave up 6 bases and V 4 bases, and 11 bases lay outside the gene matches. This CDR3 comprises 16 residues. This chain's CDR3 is CASSSNLGQEINIQYF. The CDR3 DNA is TGTGCCAGCAGTTCCAATCTGGGACAGGAGATAAACATTCAGTACTTC.

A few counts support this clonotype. In nucleotides, the CDR3 is TGTGCCATCAGTGAGTCGAGGCCTGGGCAGTTCTTC. Its translation: CAISESRPGQFF. The gene calls are TRBV10-3 and TRBJ2-1; D is undetermined. CDR1 ENHRY and CDR2 SYGVKD come from the germline V gene. This CDR3 region has 12 residues. The V end lost 0 bases, the J end lost 12 bases, and 9 bases lay between the germline ends.

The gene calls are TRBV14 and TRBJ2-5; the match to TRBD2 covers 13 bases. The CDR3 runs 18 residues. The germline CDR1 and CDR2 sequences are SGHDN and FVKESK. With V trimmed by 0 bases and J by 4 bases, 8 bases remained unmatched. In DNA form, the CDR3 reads TGTGCCAGCAGCCAAGATAGGAGACTAGCGGGAGGTGGAGAGACCCAGTACTTC. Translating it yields CASSQDRRLAGGGETQYF. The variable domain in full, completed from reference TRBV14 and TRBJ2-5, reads EAGVTQFPSHSVIEKGQTVTLRCDPISGHDNLYWYRRVMGKEIKFLLHFVKESKQDESGMPNNRFLAERTGGTYSTLKVQPAELEDSGVYFCASSQDRRLAGGGETQYFGPGTRLLVL.